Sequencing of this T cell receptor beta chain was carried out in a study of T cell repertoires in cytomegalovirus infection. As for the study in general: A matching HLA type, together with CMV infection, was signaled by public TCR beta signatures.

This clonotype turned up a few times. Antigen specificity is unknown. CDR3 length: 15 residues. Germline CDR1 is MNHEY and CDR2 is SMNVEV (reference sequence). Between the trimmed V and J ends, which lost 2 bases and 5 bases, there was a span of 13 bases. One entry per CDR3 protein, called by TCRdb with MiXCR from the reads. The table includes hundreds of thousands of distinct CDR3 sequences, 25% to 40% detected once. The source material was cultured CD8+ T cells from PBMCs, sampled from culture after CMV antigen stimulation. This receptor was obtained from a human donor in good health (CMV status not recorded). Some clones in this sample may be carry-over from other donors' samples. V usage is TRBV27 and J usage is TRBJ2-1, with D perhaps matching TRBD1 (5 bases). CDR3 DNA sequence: TGTGCCAGCAGTTTACAGGGCGGTCTTAACAATGAGCAGTTCTTC. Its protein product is CASSLQGGLNNEQFF.